This T cell receptor (beta chain) was sequenced for a study of cytomegalovirus exposure and HLA in healthy donors. Study observations and caveats: Later analysis found that TCR beta chains associated with HLA were more clonally expanded than other, equally common chains. Analysis performed later found roughly 17,000 TCR beta sequences associated with HLA alleles at 0.05 false discovery rate.

The study ran its PCR with 60 Vbeta and 13 Jbeta primers. Sequenced by immunoSEQ multiplex PCR; TCRdb stores in-frame clones only, minus some. Of approximately 88,000 clones listed, roughly four fifths are singletons. Per the germline V gene, CDR1 is LGHNA and CDR2 is YNFKEQ. The CDR3 spans 16 residues. Trimming removed 1 base at V and 11 bases at J, with 20 bases between. In regard to this clone: Its target is not known.

The sample taken for sequencing was PBMCs. V and J are TRBV4-2 and TRBJ1-4, with D possibly being TRBD1 (6 bases). The TCR sequence derives from a man aged 30-40 years in good health and CMV-seronegative. CDR3 in DNA: TGTGCCAGCAGCCAAGGATCGACCGGACAGTGGGTGAAACTGTTTTTT. It translates to CASSQGSTGQWVKLFF.